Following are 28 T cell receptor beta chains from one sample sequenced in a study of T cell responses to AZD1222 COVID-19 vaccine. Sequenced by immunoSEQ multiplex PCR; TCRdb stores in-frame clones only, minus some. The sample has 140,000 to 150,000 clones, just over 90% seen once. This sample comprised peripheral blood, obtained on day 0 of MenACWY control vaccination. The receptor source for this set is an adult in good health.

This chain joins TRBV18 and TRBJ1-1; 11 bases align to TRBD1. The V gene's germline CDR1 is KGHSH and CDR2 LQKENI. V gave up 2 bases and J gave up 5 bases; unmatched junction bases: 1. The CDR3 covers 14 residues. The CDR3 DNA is TGTGCCAGCTCACCAGGACAGGGGGCAACTGAAGCTTTCTTT. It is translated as CASSPGQGATEAFF.

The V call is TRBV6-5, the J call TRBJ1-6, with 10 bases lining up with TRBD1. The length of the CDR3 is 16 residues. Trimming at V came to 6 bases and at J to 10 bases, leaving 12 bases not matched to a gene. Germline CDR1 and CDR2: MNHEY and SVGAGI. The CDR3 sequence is CASSYRPGTGDSPLHF. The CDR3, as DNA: TGTGCCAGCAGCTACCGACCCGGGACAGGGGACTCACCCCTCCACTTT.

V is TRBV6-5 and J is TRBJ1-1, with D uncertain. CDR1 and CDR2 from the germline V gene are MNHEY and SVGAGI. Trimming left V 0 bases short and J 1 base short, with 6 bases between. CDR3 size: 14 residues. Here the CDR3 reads CASSYSLANTEAFF. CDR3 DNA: TGTGCCAGCAGTTACTCGTTGGCGAACACTGAAGCTTTCTTT.

The CDR3 DNA reads TGTGCCAGCAGCCCTCTGGTCGGGGTAACTGAAGCTTTCTTT. It translates to CASSPLVGVTEAFF. This rearrangement joins TRBV14 to TRBJ1-1; D is unclear. The CDR3 totals 14 residues. The germline CDR1 and CDR2 sequences are SGHDN and FVKESK. Trimming removed 4 bases at V and 5 bases at J, with 14 bases between. Filled out from reference TRBV14 and TRBJ1-1, the complete variable domain reads EAGVTQFPSHSVIEKGQTVTLRCDPISGHDNLYWYRRVMGKEIKFLLHFVKESKQDESGMPNNRFLAERTGGTYSTLKVQPAELEDSGVYFCASSPLVGVTEAFFGQGTRLTVV.

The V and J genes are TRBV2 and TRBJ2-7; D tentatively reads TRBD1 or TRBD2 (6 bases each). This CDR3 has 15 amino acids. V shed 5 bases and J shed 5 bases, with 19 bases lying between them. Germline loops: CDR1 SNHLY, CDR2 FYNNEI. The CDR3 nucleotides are TGTGCCAGCAGTCCACCCCGGGGGCCCGTAGACGAGCAGTACTTC. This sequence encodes CASSPPRGPVDEQYF.

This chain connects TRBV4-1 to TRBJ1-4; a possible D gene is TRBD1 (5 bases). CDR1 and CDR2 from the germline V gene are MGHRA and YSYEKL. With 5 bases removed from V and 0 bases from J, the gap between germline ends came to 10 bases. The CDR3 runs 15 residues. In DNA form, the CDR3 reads TGCGCCAGCAGCTTGACAGTTGCAACTAATGAAAAACTGTTTTTT. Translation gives CASSLTVATNEKLFF.

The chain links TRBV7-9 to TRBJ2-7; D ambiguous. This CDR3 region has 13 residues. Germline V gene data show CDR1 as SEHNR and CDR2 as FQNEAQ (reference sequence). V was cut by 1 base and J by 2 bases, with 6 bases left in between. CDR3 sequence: CASSLVTAYEQYF. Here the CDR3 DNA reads TGTGCCAGCAGCTTAGTTACAGCCTACGAGCAGTACTTC.

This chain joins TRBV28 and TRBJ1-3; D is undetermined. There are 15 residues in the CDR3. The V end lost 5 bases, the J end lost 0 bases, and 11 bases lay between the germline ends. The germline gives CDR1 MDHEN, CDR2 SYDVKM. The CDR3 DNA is TGTGCCAGCAGTACCCCGGAGACCTCTGGAAACACCATATATTTT. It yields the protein CASSTPETSGNTIYF.

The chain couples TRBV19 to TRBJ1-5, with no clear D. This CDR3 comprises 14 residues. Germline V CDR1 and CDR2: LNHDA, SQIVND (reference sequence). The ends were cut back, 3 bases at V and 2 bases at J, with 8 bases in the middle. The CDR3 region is CASSMTGGNQPQHF. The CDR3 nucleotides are TGTGCCAGTAGTATGACGGGTGGCAATCAGCCCCAGCATTTT.

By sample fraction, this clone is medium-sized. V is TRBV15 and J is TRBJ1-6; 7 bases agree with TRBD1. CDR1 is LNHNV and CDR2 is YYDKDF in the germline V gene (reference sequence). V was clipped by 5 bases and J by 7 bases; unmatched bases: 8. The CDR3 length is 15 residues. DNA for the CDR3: TGTGCCACCAGCTCAGGGGGGGGCATGAATTCACCCCTCCACTTT. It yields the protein CATSSGGGMNSPLHF.

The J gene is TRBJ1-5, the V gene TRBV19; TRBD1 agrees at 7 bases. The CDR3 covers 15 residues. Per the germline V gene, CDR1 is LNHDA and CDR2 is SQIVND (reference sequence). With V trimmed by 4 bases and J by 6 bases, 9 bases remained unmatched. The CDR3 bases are TGTGCCAGTAGTAGGAAAGGGGGCGCGGGTCAGCCCCAGCATTTT. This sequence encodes CASSRKGGAGQPQHF.

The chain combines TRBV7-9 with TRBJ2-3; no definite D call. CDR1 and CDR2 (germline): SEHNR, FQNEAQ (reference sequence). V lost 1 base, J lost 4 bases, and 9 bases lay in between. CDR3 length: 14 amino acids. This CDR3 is CASSLEVPSDTQYF. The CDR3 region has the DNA TGTGCCAGCAGCTTAGAAGTACCGTCAGATACGCAGTATTTT.

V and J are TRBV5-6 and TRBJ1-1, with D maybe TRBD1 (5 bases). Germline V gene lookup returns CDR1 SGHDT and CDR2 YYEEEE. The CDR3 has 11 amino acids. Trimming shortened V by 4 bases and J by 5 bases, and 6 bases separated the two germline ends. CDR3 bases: TGTGCCAGCAGCCACAGGACTGAAGCTTTCTTT. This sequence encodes CASSHRTEAFF.

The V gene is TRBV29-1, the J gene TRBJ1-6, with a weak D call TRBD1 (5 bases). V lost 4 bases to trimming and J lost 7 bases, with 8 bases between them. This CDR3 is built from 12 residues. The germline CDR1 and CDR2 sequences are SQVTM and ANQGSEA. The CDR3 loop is CSVGRVNSPLHF. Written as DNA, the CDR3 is TGCAGCGTTGGCAGGGTAAATTCACCCCTCCACTTT.

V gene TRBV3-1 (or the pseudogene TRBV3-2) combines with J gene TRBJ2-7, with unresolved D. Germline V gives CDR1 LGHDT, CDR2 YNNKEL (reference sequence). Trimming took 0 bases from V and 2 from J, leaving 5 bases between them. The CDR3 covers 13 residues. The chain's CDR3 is CASSQDYPYEQYF. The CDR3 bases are TGTGCCAGCAGCCAAGATTATCCCTACGAGCAGTACTTC.

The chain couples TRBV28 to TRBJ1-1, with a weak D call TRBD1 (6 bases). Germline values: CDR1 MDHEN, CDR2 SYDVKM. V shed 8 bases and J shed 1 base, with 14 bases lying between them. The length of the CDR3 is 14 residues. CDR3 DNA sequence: TGTGCCAGCTGGAAAGGGGGTAGGAACACTGAAGCTTTCTTT. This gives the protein CASWKGGRNTEAFF.

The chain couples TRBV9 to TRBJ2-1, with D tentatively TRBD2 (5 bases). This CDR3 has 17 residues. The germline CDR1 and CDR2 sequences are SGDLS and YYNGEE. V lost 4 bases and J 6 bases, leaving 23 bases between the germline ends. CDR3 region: CASSITTSRGSGNEQFF. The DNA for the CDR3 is TGTGCCAGCAGCATAACGACCTCTCGGGGTTCGGGCAATGAGCAGTTCTTC.

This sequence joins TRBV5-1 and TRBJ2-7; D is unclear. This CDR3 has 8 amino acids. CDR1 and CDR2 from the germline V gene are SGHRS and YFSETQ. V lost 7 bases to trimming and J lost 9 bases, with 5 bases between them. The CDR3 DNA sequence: TGCGCCAGCCCCGGGCAGTACTTC. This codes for CASPGQYF.

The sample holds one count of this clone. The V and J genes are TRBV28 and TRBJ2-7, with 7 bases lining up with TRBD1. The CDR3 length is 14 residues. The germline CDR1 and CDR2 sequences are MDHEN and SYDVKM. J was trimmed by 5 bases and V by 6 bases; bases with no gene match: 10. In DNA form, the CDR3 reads TGTGCCAGCAGGACATATGACAGGGTCGACGAGCAGTACTTC. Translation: CASRTYDRVDEQYF.

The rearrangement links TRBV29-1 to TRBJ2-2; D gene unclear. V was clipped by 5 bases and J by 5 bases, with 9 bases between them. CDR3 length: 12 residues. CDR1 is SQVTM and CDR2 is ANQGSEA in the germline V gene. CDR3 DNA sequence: TGCAGCGTTTCCACCCTGACCGGGGAGCTGTTTTTT. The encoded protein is CSVSTLTGELFF.

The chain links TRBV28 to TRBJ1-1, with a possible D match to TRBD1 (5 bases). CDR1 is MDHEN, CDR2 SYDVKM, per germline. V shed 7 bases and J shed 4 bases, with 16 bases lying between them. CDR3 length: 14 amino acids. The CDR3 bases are TGTGCCAGCACCAATTCCGGGGGATCCACTGAAGCTTTCTTT. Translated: CASTNSGGSTEAFF.

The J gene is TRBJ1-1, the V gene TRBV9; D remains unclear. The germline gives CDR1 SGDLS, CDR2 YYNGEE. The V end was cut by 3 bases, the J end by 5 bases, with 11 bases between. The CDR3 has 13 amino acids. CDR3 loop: CASSADRNTEAFF. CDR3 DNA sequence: TGTGCCAGCAGCGCCGATAGAAATACTGAAGCTTTCTTT.

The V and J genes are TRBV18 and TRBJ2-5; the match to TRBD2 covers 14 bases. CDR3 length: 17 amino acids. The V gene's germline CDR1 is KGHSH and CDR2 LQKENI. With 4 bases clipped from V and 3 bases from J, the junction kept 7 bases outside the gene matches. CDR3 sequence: CASSRLAGGLGKETQYF. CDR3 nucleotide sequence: TGTGCCAGCTCACGACTAGCGGGAGGGCTCGGAAAAGAGACCCAGTACTTC.

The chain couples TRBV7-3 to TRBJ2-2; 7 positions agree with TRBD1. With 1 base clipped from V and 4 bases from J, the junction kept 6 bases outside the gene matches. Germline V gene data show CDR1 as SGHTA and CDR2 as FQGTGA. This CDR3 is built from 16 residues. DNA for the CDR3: TGTGCCAGCAGCTTAAGGGAGACAGGGCTCACCGGGGAGCTGTTTTTT. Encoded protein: CASSLRETGLTGELFF.

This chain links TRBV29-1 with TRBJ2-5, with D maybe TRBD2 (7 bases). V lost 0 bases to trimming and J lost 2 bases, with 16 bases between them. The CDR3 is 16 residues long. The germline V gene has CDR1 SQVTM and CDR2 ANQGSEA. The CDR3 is CSVEEFGRDIQETQYF. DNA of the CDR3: TGCAGCGTTGAAGAGTTTGGGAGGGACATACAAGAGACCCAGTACTTC. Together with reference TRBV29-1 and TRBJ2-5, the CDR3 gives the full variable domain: SAVISQKPSRDICQRGTSLTIQCQVDSQVTMMFWYRQQPGQSLTLIATANQGSEATYESGFVIDKFPISRPNLTFSTLTVSNMSPEDSSIYLCSVEEFGRDIQETQYFGPGTRLLVL.

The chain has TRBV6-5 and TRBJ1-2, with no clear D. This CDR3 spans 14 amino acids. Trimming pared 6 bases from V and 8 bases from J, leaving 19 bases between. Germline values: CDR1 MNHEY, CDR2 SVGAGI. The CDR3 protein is CASSQTSAWQGYTF. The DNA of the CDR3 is TGTGCCAGCAGCCAAACTTCAGCCTGGCAGGGCTACACCTTC.

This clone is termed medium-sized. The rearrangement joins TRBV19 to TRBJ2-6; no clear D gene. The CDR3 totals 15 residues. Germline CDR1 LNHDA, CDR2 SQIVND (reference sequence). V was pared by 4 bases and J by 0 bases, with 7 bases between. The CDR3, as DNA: TGTGCCAGTAGTACAGGTATCTCTGGGGCCAACGTCCTGACTTTC. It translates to CASSTGISGANVLTF.

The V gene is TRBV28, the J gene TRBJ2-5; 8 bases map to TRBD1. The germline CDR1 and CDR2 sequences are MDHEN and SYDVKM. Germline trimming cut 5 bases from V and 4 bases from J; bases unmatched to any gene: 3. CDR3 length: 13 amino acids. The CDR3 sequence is CASSIGTGETQYF. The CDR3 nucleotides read TGTGCCAGCAGTATCGGGACAGGAGAGACCCAGTACTTC.